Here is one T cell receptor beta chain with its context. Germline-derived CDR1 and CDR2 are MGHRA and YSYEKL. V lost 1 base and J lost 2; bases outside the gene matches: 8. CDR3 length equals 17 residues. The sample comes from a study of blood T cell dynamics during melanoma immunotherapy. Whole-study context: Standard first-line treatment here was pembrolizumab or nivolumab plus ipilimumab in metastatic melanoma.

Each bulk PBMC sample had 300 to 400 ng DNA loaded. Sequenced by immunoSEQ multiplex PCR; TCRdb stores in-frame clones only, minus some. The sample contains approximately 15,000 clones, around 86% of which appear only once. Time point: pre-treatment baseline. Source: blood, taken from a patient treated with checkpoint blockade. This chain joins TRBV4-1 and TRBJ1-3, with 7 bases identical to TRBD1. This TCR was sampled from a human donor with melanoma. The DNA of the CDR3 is TGCGCCAGCAGCCAAGTCACAGGGGTAATGACTGGAAACACCATATATTTT. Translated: CASSQVTGVMTGNTIYF.